This T cell receptor beta chain was retrieved from a study of T cell responses to AZD1222 COVID-19 vaccine. Overall study findings and caveats: Recipients of AZD1222 seropositive at baseline numbered only 5 or 6. Vaccine-associated CD4 TCRs ranged over spike, dominating at 160-218 and 743-854. Scientists sampled the repertoires only once the peak T cell response had passed.

This clone is a singleton in its sample. No antigen is known for it. V trimming: 7 bases; J trimming: 6 bases; junction bases outside the gene matches: 7. Germline V gene lookup returns CDR1 LNHDA and CDR2 SQIVND (reference sequence). This CDR3 spans 15 amino acids. The protocol was immunoSEQ multiplex PCR, while the TCRdb copy is restricted to in-frame clones and leaves out a portion. The table lists approximately 60,000 clones, 76% of them singletons. The genes are TRBV19 and TRBJ2-2; TRBD2 aligns across 11 bases. This clonotype originated in an adult in good health. The starting material was peripheral blood, obtained on day 0 of AZD1222 vaccination. Here the CDR3 reads CASKEVAGGPGELFF. DNA of the CDR3: TGTGCCAGTAAGGAGGTAGCGGGGGGGCCCGGGGAGCTGTTTTTT.